This passage covers 25 T cell receptor beta chains from one sample sequenced in a study of radiation and T cells in renal cell carcinoma. Data came from immunoSEQ multiplex PCR; TCRdb stores just in-frame clones and leaves some out. The sample holds 10,000 to 15,000 clones, roughly a third seen once. Treatment given: 15 Gy SBRT to primary tumor, nephrectomy 4 weeks later. The specimen comprised tumor tissue, sampled from a patient whose treatment included radiotherapy and nephrectomy. The receptors here all came from a man in his sixties with renal cell carcinoma.

The chain uses TRBV15 and TRBJ2-5; D may correspond to TRBD1 or TRBD2 (9 bases each). V lost 0 bases and J 4 bases, leaving 15 bases between the germline ends. CDR3 size: 16 residues. The germline CDR1 and CDR2 sequences are LNHNV and YYDKDF (reference sequence). CDR3 in amino acids: CATSRDLAGQGETQYF. The CDR3 region has the DNA TGTGCCACCAGCAGAGATCTAGCGGGACAGGGAGAGACCCAGTACTTC. The whole variable domain, remainder taken from reference TRBV15 and TRBJ2-5, is DAMVIQNPRYQVTQFGKPVTLSCSQTLNHNVMYWYQQKSSQAPKLLFHYYDKDFNNEADTPDNFQSRRPNTSFCFLDIRSPGLGDTAMYLCATSRDLAGQGETQYFGPGTRLLVL.

This clone was observed a handful of times. V is TRBV7-8 and J is TRBJ1-1; the match to TRBD1 covers 8 bases. Germline values: CDR1 SGHVS, CDR2 FQNEAQ. The trim removed 4 bases at V and 3 bases at J, leaving 7 bases unmatched. The CDR3 is 15 amino acids. The CDR3 reads CASSSPLQGDTEAFF. The CDR3, as DNA: TGTGCCAGCAGCTCGCCGTTACAGGGGGACACTGAAGCTTTCTTT. Looking up the rest from reference TRBV7-8 and TRBJ1-1 gives the full variable domain: GAGVSQSPRYKVAKRGQDVALRCDPISGHVSLFWYQQALGQGPEFLTYFQNEAQLDKSGLPSDRFFAERPEGSVSTLKIQRTQQEDSAVYLCASSSPLQGDTEAFFGQGTRLTVV.

In this sample, this clone turned up a few times. The chain uses TRBV15 and TRBJ2-5, with 8 bases lining up with TRBD1. Germline CDR1 reads LNHNV; CDR2 reads YYDKDF (reference sequence). The CDR3 contains 14 residues. With 3 bases clipped from V and 5 bases from J, the junction kept 5 bases outside the gene matches. As DNA, the CDR3 is TGTGCCACCAGCAGGGGACAGGCGGTGGAGACCCAGTACTTC. As protein: CATSRGQAVETQYF.

This clone came up once. The chain combines TRBV5-6 with TRBJ1-5; no definite D call. Germline CDR1 reads SGHDT; CDR2 reads YYEEEE. V was clipped by 1 base and J by 2 bases, with 4 bases between them. This CDR3 contains 13 residues. In DNA, the CDR3 is TGTGCCAGCAGCTTGTACGGCAATCAGCCCCAGCATTTT. Translation gives CASSLYGNQPQHF.

This clone appeared a few times. V usage is TRBV18 and J usage is TRBJ2-5, with 9 positions matching TRBD1. The germline gives CDR1 KGHSH, CDR2 LQKENI. The CDR3 totals 13 residues. J lost 3 bases, V lost 4 bases, and 0 bases had no gene match. CDR3 nucleotides: TGTGCCAGCTCACGACAGGGGGAAGAGACCCAGTACTTC. It is translated as CASSRQGEETQYF.

This clone was seen only a few times. The chain has TRBV18 and TRBJ1-4, with a possible D match to TRBD1 (5 bases). Germline V gives CDR1 KGHSH, CDR2 LQKENI. V was cut by 4 bases and J by 5 bases, with 11 bases left in between. The CDR3 consists of 14 residues. The CDR3 protein is CASSLGWDNEKLFF. Here the CDR3 DNA reads TGTGCCAGCTCACTCGGATGGGACAATGAAAAACTGTTTTTT.

This clone was seen once. The chain couples TRBV6-5 to TRBJ1-6; 7 bases line up with TRBD1. The J segment lost 7 bases and the V segment lost 5 bases, leaving 5 bases of the junction unmatched. CDR1 MNHEY and CDR2 SVGAGI come from the germline V gene. CDR3 size: 14 residues. As DNA, the CDR3 is TGTGCCAGCAGTGGGACAGTACAAAATTCACCCCTCCACTTT. Translated: CASSGTVQNSPLHF.

The chain recombines TRBV5-4 with TRBJ1-1; maybe TRBD1 (6 bases). Trimming cost V 4 bases and J 6 bases, with 19 bases left between them. CDR3 length: 15 amino acids. Germline V gives CDR1 SGHNT, CDR2 YYREEE (reference sequence). The CDR3 DNA is TGTGCCAGCAGCCTGGGGGGGCAGGGGTACGCTGAAGCTTTCTTT. Translating it yields CASSLGGQGYAEAFF.

This clone has more than one count but fewer than ten. The chain has TRBV10-3 and TRBJ2-1; 7 bases fit TRBD1. Germline CDR1 and CDR2: ENHRY and SYGVKD. V lost 10 bases and J lost 8; bases outside the gene matches: 5. The CDR3 has 11 amino acids. CDR3 in DNA: TGTGCCAGCGCCCAGGGGGATGAGCAGTTCTTC. Translation gives CASAQGDEQFF.

This clone appeared a single time. The chain recombines TRBV6-5 with TRBJ1-1; D remains unclear. The CDR3 sequence is 11 residues long. Looked up from germline, CDR1 is MNHEY and CDR2 is SVGAGI. Between the trimmed V and J ends, which lost 10 bases and 5 bases, there was a span of 11 bases. This CDR3 reads CATRRRTEAFF. Written as DNA, the CDR3 is TGTGCCACTCGCCGCCGGACTGAAGCTTTCTTT.

The chain recombines TRBV30 with TRBJ2-5; no firm D call. Deletions cut 0 bases from V and 0 bases from J, with 11 bases between. Germline assignment: CDR1 GTSNPN and CDR2 SVGIG (reference sequence). The CDR3 loop spans 15 amino acids. CDR3 coding DNA: TGTGCCTGGAGTGTACGGAGTCGGAACCAAGAGACCCAGTACTTC. This translates into CAWSVRSRNQETQYF. Filled out from reference TRBV30 and TRBJ2-5, the complete variable domain reads SQTIHQWPATLVQPVGSPLSLECTVEGTSNPNLYWYRQAAGRGLQLLFYSVGIGQISSEVPQNLSASRPQDRQFILSSKKLLLSDSGFYLCAWSVRSRNQETQYFGPGTRLLVL.

V usage is TRBV4-3 and J usage is TRBJ2-7; 7 bases are a match to TRBD1. The germline V gene has CDR1 LGHNA and CDR2 YSLEER. J gave up 3 bases and V 3 bases, and 8 bases lay outside the gene matches. There are 15 residues in the CDR3. This CDR3 reads CASSQDRFRYYEQYF. The CDR3 DNA sequence: TGCGCCAGCAGCCAGGACAGGTTCAGGTACTACGAGCAGTACTTC.

The J gene is TRBJ2-5, the V gene TRBV5-6, with unresolved D. The CDR3 consists of 15 residues. The V gene lost 4 bases and the J gene lost 2 bases, with 15 bases spanning the gap. CDR1 and CDR2 (germline): SGHDT, YYEEEE. CDR3 sequence reads: CASSPTGRAQETQYF. CDR3 nucleotides: TGTGCCAGCAGCCCTACTGGTAGGGCTCAAGAGACCCAGTACTTC.

This clone is medium-sized (0.01 to 0.1%) by share. V and J are TRBV9 and TRBJ2-3, with D hard to call. Between the trimmed V and J ends, which lost 4 bases and 2 bases, there was a span of 2 bases. The CDR3 has 11 residues. Germline lookup yields CDR1 SGDLS and CDR2 YYNGEE. The CDR3 coding sequence is TGTGCCAGCAGCAACACAGATACGCAGTATTTT. Its translation: CASSNTDTQYF.

The V gene is TRBV27, the J gene TRBJ1-1; no clear D. The CDR3 has 14 residues. Germline lookup yields CDR1 MNHEY and CDR2 SMNVEV (reference sequence). V lost 2 bases, J lost 0 bases, and 7 bases lay in between. Here the CDR3 DNA reads TGTGCCAGCAGTTTAAAGATCATGAACACTGAAGCTTTCTTT. Amino acids: CASSLKIMNTEAFF.

This clone turned up a few times. The chain recombines TRBV6-5 with TRBJ1-2; 8 bases fit TRBD1. CDR3 length equals 14 residues. Germline V gene data show CDR1 as MNHEY and CDR2 as SVGAGI. V was clipped by 6 bases and J by 8 bases; unmatched bases: 11. The CDR3 region has the DNA TGTGCCAGCAGACTGGCGGACAGGGTCATCGGCTACACCTTC. Residues: CASRLADRVIGYTF.

In this sample, this clone turned up a few times. V gene TRBV7-2 combines with J gene TRBJ2-3; D remains unclear. The germline V gene encodes CDR1 SGHTA and CDR2 FQGNSA. Trimming stripped 1 base from V and 6 bases from J, with 5 bases between. The CDR3 runs 12 residues. The CDR3 nucleotides read TGTGCCAGCAGCTTAGGGGTCGATACGCAGTATTTT. This sequence encodes CASSLGVDTQYF.

The chain joins TRBV5-6 to TRBJ2-7, with TRBD1 matching over 8 bases. The CDR3 extends over 14 amino acids. CDR1 SGHDT and CDR2 YYEEEE come from the germline V gene. After removal of 7 bases from V and 5 bases from J, the junction contained 11 bases not matched to a gene. CDR3 amino acids: CASFLDQGADEQYF. CDR3 nucleotides: TGTGCCAGCTTCCTGGATCAGGGGGCTGACGAGCAGTACTTC.

The chain is built from TRBV15 and TRBJ2-2, with D perhaps TRBD1 or TRBD2 (6 bases each). The germline V and J ends were trimmed by 5 bases and 5 bases, with 9 bases remaining between them. The germline CDR1 and CDR2 sequences are LNHNV and YYDKDF (reference sequence). CDR3 length: 13 residues. In DNA form, the CDR3 reads TGTGCCACCAGCTGGAGGGGGACCGGGGAGCTGTTTTTT. Protein sequence: CATSWRGTGELFF.

This clone was counted a few times. The chain employs TRBV29-1 and TRBJ1-2; D is unclear. Germline V lookup: CDR1 SQVTM, CDR2 ANQGSEA. The CDR3 consists of 13 residues. Trimming took 6 bases from V and 8 from J, leaving 19 bases between them. The CDR3 nucleotides read TGCAGCGTGGCCCTGGACGGACGAAGGGGCTACACCTTC. Its translation: CSVALDGRRGYTF.

This clone came up a few times. The chain joins TRBV30 to TRBJ1-5; D is undetermined. The CDR3 covers 13 residues. CDR1 and CDR2 (germline): GTSNPN, SVGIG (reference sequence). The V gene lost 5 bases and the J gene lost 5 bases, with 13 bases spanning the gap. CDR3 protein: CAWGKGGDQPQHF. CDR3 in DNA: TGTGCCTGGGGGAAAGGTGGCGATCAGCCCCAGCATTTT.

The chain is built from TRBV20-1 and TRBJ2-7; D is unclear. Trimming removed 5 bases from V and 7 bases from J, with 12 bases in between. This CDR3 has 11 residues. The germline CDR1 and CDR2 sequences are DFQATT and SNEGSKA (reference sequence). The CDR3 reads CSAVDVGEQYF. The DNA of the CDR3 is TGCAGTGCTGTTGACGTGGGGGAGCAGTACTTC.

The chain links TRBV29-1 to TRBJ2-5; maybe TRBD1 (6 bases). Trimming left V 7 bases short and J 4 bases short, with 16 bases between. This CDR3 region has 13 residues. Germline values: CDR1 SQVTM, CDR2 ANQGSEA. The CDR3 coding sequence is TGCAGCGCAATATTGACAGGAGTAGAGACCCAGTACTTC. Protein: CSAILTGVETQYF.

This clone occurred a few times. J is TRBJ1-6 and V is TRBV5-4; unclear D gene. The length of the CDR3 is 14 residues. V was trimmed by 0 bases and J by 7 bases, leaving 8 bases between them. Germline-derived CDR1 and CDR2 are SGHNT and YYREEE (reference sequence). CDR3 amino acids: CASSLGNRNSPLHF. CDR3 DNA: TGTGCCAGCAGCTTGGGCAATAGAAATTCACCCCTCCACTTT.

In nucleotides, the CDR3 is TGTGCCAGCAGCTTAGAACTAGCGGAGAACAATGAGCAGTTCTTC. Translating it yields CASSLELAENNEQFF. V gene TRBV7-9 combines with J gene TRBJ2-1; 8 bases are shared with TRBD2. CDR1 is SEHNR, CDR2 FQNEAQ, per germline (reference sequence). V gave up 1 base and J gave up 5 bases; unmatched junction bases: 4. There are 15 residues in the CDR3. The whole variable domain, filled in from reference TRBV7-9 and TRBJ2-1, reads DTGVSQNPRHKITKRGQNVTFRCDPISEHNRLYWYRQTLGQGPEFLTYFQNEAQLEKSRLLSDRFSAERPKGSFSTLEIQRTEQGDSAMYLCASSLELAENNEQFFGPGTRLTVL.